These 11 T cell receptor beta chains were sequenced from one sample in a study of Ad26.COV2.S vaccination and SARS-CoV-2 variants. Indicated treatment: around 19 received Ad26.COV2.S at low or high dose, single or two shots; roughly five received placebo; per-sample allocation not given. The study sampled participants on day 63 after the first vaccine or placebo injection. TCRdb's copy holds only in-frame clones and misses some; the assay was immunoSEQ multiplex PCR. The sample lists 400,000 to 450,000 clones, 80% to 95% occurring once. This material consisted of peripheral blood, taken in a trial of Ad26.COV2.S vaccine versus placebo. The receptors were gathered from a person aged 18-65 years who received the Ad26.COV2.S COVID-19 vaccine or a placebo.

This chain joins TRBV4-3 and TRBJ2-7; 11 bases agree with TRBD2. CDR3 length: 16 residues. Germline trimming cut 1 base from V and 3 bases from J; bases unmatched to any gene: 5. CDR1 and CDR2 from the germline V gene are LGHNA and YSLEER. CDR3 residues: CASSQAGTSGNYEQYF. The DNA for the CDR3 is TGCGCCAGCAGCCAAGCCGGGACTAGCGGAAACTACGAGCAGTACTTC.

The V gene is TRBV12-3 or TRBV12-4, the J gene TRBJ2-1; tentatively, D is TRBD1 or TRBD2 (5 bases each). The CDR3 is made up of 13 amino acids. V lost 5 bases and J lost 8, with 13 bases in between. The CDR3 loop reads CASSIWGRDEQFF. CDR3 sequence (DNA): TGTGCCAGCAGTATTTGGGGGAGAGATGAGCAGTTCTTC.

The rearrangement joins TRBV30 to TRBJ2-1; D is possibly TRBD1 (6 bases). The CDR3 covers 20 residues. CDR1 and CDR2 from the germline V gene are GTSNPN and SVGIG (reference sequence). V shed 6 bases and J shed 1 base, with 31 bases lying between them. CDR3 nucleotide sequence: TGTGCCTGTCAGACAGGTCGGTCCCGGACCTTGTCTGTTTCCTACAATGAGCAGTTCTTC. Amino acids: CACQTGRSRTLSVSYNEQFF.

The chain links TRBV4-3 to TRBJ2-4; 7 nucleotides agree with TRBD1. V dropped 4 bases and J dropped 6; count of bases not matched to a gene: 3. CDR1 and CDR2 (germline): LGHNA, YSLEER. The CDR3 sequence is 13 residues long. Here the CDR3 DNA reads TGCGCCAGCAGCCGCCGACAGGGAAACATTCAGTACTTC. It codes for CASSRRQGNIQYF.

The chain recombines TRBV4-2 with TRBJ2-7, with 9 bases that match TRBD2. From germline, CDR1 is LGHNA and CDR2 YNFKEQ. Germline trimming cut 4 bases from V and 4 bases from J; bases unmatched to any gene: 5. CDR3 length equals 14 residues. The CDR3 loop is CASSPMLAGYEQYF. The CDR3 DNA sequence: TGTGCCAGCAGCCCTATGCTAGCGGGATACGAGCAGTACTTC.

The chain has TRBV6-2 or TRBV6-3 and TRBJ2-1, with TRBD2 as a possible D gene (6 bases). Trimming pared 5 bases from V and 8 bases from J, leaving 16 bases between. The CDR3 sequence is 14 residues long. The germline CDR1 and CDR2 sequences are MNHEY and SVGEGT. The CDR3: CASSNRLAYDEQFF. For the CDR3, the DNA is TGTGCCAGCAGTAACAGGCTAGCGTACGATGAGCAGTTCTTC.

This chain links TRBV10-3 with TRBJ2-7; D call uncertain. CDR1 and CDR2 (germline): ENHRY, SYGVKD. This CDR3 comprises 14 residues. V lost 6 bases to trimming and J lost 0 bases, with 12 bases between them. In nucleotides, the CDR3 is TGTGCCATCAGAAACACGACTCCCTCCTACGAGCAGTACTTC. Translation gives CAIRNTTPSYEQYF.

The chain couples TRBV4-2 to TRBJ2-2; the match to TRBD1 covers 8 bases. CDR3 length equals 16 residues. From germline, CDR1 is LGHNA and CDR2 YNFKEQ. The V segment lost 0 bases and the J segment 1 base; nucleotides outside the gene matches: 1. CDR3 sequence: CASSQETGENTGELFF. The CDR3 coding sequence is TGTGCCAGCAGCCAAGAGACAGGGGAGAACACCGGGGAGCTGTTTTTT.

The chain recombines TRBV28 with TRBJ1-1; the D gene is possibly TRBD1 (5 bases). V shed 1 base and J shed 1 base, with 16 bases lying between them. The CDR3 contains 17 residues. Germline V gene lookup returns CDR1 MDHEN and CDR2 SYDVKM. The CDR3 sequence: CASSLFRGWAENTEAFF. The CDR3 DNA reads TGTGCCAGCAGTTTATTTCGGGGGTGGGCGGAGAACACTGAAGCTTTCTTT.

V usage is TRBV27 and J usage is TRBJ2-2; D unresolved. The CDR3 extends over 17 amino acids. The germline V and J ends were trimmed by 3 bases and 2 bases, with 16 bases remaining between them. Per the germline V gene, CDR1 is MNHEY and CDR2 is SMNVEV (reference sequence). CDR3 sequence: CASSFDPLLINTGELFF. CDR3 DNA: TGTGCCAGCAGTTTCGACCCTCTTCTCATTAACACCGGGGAGCTGTTTTTT.

The chain carries TRBV29-1 and TRBJ2-7, with 8 positions matching TRBD2. The ends lost 3 bases at V and 2 bases at J; junction bases unmatched: 12. Germline V gene data show CDR1 as SQVTM and CDR2 as ANQGSEA. The CDR3 is 16 residues long. The CDR3 reads CSVEGRTSGPPYEQYF. CDR3 DNA: TGCAGCGTTGAGGGCAGAACTAGCGGCCCCCCCTACGAGCAGTACTTC.